This T cell receptor (beta chain) was observed in a study of shared clonotypes between healthy human individuals. Whole-study findings and limits: Naive CD4 clonotypes overlapped across a handful of donors at approximately 4.5%.

Germline V gives CDR1 SGDLS, CDR2 YYNGEE. Trimming removed 0 bases at V and 4 bases at J, with 8 bases between. There are 14 residues in the CDR3. Notes on this clone: Its antigen is currently unknown.

Those who donated were healthy HIV-negative adults, with no recent acute infections or vaccinations reported. Replicate PCRs for sorted subsets used 200 to 250 ng DNA; this equaled 25,000 to 35,000 T cell genomes. Authors' methods: For the immunoSEQ data, sequences were junction-only without quality scores, so filtering differed. Data came from immunoSEQ multiplex PCR; TCRdb stores just in-frame clones and leaves some out. Clonal size and the V and J genes are those of that table, whereas D and trimming came from the DNA. The profile shows about 2 million clones, approximately 95% of them singletons.

The rearrangement uses TRBV9 and TRBJ1-3; D remains unclear. The receptor was derived from a man aged 18 to 35 in good health. The sample comprised naive CD4+ T cells sorted from blood. The subset here: CD45RA+ positively selected. In DNA, the CDR3 is TGTGCCAGCAGCGTAGGACTCTCGGGAAACACCATATATTTT. Translated: CASSVGLSGNTIYF.